This T cell receptor beta chain was found in a study of identical twins. From germline, CDR1 is SEHNR and CDR2 FQNEAQ (reference sequence). V dropped 6 bases and J dropped 2 bases, with 19 bases sitting between them. CDR3 length: 16 amino acids. Each cDNA held unique molecular identifiers, and template switching gave it a universal primer site. Via MiXCR, TCRdb re-called the 5' RACE reads, giving one row per CDR3 protein. Of about 340,000 distinct CDR3 sequences in the sample, 9% to 15% were seen once. This clonotype was counted only a few times. These data also formed part of another study, on yellow fever vaccine responses in identical twins.

Sequencing was carried out using CD8+ T cells sorted from blood. J is TRBJ2-5 and V is TRBV7-9, with no clear D. This TCR derives from a young woman in good health. The chain's CDR3 is CASSPHSEQIQETQYF. CDR3 coding DNA: TGTGCCAGCAGTCCACATTCGGAACAGATTCAAGAGACCCAGTACTTC.